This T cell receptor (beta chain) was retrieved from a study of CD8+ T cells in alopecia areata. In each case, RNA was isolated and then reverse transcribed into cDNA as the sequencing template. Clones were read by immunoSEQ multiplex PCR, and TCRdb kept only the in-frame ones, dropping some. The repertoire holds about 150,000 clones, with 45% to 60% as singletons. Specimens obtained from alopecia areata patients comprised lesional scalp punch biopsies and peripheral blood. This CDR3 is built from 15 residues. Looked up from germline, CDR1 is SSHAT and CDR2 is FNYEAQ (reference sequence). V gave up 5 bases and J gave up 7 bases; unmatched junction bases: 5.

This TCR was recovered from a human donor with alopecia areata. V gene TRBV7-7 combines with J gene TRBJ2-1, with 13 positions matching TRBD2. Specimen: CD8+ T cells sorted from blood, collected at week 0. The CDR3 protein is CASSPGLAGHNEQFF. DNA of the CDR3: TGTGCCAGCAGCCCGGGACTAGCGGGGCATAATGAGCAGTTCTTC.